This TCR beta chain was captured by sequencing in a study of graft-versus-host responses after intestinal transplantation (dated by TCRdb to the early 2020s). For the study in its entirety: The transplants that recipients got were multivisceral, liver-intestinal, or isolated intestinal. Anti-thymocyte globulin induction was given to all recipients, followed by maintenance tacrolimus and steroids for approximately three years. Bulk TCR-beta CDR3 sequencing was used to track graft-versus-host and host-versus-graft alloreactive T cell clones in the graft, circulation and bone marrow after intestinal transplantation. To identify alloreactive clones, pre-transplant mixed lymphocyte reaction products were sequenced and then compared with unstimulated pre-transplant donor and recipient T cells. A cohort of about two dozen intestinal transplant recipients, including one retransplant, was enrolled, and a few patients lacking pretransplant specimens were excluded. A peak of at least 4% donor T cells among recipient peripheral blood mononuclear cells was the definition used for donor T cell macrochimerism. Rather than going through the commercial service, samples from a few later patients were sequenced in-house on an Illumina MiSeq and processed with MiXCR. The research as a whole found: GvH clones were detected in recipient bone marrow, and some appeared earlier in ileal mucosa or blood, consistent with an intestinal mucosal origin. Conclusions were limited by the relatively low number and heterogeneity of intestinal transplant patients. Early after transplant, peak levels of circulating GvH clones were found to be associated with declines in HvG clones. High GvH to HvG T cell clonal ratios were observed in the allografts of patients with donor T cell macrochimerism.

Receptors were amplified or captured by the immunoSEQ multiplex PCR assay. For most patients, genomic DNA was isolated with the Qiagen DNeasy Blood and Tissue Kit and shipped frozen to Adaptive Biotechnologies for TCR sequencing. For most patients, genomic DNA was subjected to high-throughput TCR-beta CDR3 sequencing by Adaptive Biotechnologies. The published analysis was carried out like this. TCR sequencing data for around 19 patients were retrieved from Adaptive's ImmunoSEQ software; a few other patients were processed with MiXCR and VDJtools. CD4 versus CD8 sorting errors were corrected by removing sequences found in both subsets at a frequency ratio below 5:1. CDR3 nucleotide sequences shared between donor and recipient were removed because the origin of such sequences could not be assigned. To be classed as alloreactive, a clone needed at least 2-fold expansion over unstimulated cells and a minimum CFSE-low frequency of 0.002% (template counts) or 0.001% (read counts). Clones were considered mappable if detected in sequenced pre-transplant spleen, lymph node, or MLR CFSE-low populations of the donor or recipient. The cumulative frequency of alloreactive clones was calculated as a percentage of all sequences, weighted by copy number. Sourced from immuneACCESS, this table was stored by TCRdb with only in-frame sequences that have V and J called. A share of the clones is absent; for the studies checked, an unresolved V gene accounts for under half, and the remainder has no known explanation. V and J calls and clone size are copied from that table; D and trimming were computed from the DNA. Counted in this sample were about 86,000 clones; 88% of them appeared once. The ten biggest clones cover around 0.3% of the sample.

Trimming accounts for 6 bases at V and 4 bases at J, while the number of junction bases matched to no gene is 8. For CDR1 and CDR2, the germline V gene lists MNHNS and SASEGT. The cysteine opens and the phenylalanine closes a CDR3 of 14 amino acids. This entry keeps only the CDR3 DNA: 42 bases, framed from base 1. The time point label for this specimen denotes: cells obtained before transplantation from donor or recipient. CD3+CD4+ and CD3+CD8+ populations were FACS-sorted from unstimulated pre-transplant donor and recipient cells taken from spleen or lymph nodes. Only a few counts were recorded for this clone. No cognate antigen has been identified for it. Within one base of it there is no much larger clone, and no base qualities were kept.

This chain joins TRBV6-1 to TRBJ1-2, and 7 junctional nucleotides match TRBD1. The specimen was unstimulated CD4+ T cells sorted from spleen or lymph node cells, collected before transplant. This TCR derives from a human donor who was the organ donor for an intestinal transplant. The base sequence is TGTGCCAGCAGACGACAGTGGGACAGCTATGGCTACACCTTC. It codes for CASRRQWDSYGYTF.